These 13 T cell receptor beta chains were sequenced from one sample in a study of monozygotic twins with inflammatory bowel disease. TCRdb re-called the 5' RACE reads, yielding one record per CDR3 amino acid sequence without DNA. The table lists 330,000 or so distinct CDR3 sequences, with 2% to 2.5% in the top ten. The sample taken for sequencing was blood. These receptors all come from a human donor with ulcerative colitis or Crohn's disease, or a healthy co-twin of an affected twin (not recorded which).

CDR3 in amino acids: CASSWAVGSTPSPLHF. The V and J genes are TRBV6-1 and TRBJ1-6; no DNA is available, so the TRBD1 call from TCRdb remains unchecked. Germline values: CDR1 MNHNS, CDR2 SASEGT. This CDR3 has 16 amino acids.

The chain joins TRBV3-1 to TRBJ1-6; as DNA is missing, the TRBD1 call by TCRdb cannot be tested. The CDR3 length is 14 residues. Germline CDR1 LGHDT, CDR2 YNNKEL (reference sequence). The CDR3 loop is CASSQWTGNSPLHF.

The CDR3: CASSTERVSSYNEQFF. J is TRBJ2-1 and V is TRBV6-2 or TRBV6-3; TCRdb lists TRBD2, though no DNA is available to test this call. CDR3 length: 16 residues. The germline gives CDR1 MNHEY, CDR2 SVGEGT.

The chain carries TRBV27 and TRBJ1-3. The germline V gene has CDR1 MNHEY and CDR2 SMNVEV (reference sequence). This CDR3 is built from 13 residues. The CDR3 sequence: CASSLMGGNTIYF.

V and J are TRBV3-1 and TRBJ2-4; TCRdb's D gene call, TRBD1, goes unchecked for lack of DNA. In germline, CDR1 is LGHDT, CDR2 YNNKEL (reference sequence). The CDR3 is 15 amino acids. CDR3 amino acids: CASSQDMGAPYIQYF.

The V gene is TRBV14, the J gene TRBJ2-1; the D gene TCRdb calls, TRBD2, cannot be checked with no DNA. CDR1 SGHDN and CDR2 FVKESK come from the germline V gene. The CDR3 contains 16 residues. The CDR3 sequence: CASSQVAGTSGREQFF.

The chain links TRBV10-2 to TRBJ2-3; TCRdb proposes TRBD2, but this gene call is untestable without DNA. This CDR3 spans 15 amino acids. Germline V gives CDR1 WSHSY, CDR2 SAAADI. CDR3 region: CASSIAGGITDTQYF.

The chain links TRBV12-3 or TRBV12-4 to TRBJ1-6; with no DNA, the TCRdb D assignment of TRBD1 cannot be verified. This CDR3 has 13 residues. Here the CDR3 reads CASSPPGAFRLHF.

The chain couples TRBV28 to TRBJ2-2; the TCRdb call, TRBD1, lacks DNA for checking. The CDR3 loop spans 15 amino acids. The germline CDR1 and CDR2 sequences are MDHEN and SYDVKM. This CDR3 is CASSSSQGWTGELFF.

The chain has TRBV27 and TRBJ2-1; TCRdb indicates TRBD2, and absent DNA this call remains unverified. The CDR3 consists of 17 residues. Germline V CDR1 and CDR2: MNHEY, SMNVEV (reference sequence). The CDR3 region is CASSLSSLAGVYNEQFF.

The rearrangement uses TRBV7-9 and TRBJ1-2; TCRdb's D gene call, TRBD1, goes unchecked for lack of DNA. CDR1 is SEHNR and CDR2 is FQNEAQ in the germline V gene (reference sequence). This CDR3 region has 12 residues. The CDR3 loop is CASSPGTVGYTF.

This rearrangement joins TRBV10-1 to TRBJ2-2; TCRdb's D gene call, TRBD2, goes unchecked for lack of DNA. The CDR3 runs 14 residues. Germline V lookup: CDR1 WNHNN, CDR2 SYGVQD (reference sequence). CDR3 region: CASSELVFSGELFF.

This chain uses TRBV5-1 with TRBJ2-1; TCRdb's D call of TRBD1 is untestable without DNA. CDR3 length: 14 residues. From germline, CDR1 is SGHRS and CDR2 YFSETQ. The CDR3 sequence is CASSAGTGYNEQFF.